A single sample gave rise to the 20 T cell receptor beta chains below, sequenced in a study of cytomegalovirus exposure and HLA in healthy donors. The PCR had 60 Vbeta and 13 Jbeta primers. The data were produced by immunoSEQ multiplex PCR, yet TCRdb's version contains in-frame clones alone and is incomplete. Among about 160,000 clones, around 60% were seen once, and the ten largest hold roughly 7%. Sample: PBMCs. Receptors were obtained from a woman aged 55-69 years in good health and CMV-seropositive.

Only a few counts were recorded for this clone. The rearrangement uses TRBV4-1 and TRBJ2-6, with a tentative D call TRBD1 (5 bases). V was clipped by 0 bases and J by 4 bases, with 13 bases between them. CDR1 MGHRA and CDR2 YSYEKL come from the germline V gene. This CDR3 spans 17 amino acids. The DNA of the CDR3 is TGCGCCAGCAGCCAAGATCTTAGGGGATCCGGGGCCAACGTCCTGACTTTC. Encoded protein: CASSQDLRGSGANVLTF.

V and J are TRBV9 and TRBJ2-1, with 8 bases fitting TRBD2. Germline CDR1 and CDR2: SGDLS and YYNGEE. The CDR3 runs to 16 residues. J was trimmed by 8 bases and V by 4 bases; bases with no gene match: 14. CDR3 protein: CASSPSGREDFDEQFF. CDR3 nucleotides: TGTGCCAGCAGCCCGAGCGGGCGGGAGGATTTCGATGAGCAGTTCTTC.

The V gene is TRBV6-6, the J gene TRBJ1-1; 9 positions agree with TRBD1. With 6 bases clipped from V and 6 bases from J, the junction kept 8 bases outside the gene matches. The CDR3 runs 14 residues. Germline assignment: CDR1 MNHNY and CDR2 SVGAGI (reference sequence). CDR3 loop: CASSPGTGRAEAFF. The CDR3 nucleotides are TGTGCCAGCAGCCCCGGGACAGGGAGGGCTGAAGCTTTCTTT.

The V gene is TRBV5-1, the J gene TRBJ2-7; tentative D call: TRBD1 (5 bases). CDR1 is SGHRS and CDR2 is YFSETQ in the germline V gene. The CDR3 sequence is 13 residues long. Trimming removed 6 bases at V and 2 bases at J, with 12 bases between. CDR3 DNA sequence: TGCGCCAGCAACGACAGTCCCGCCTACGAGCAGTACTTC. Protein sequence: CASNDSPAYEQYF.

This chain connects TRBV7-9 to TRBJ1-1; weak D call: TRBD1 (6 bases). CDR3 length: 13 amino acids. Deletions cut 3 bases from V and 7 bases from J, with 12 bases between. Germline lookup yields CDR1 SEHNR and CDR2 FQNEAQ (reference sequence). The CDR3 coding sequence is TGTGCCAGCAGCTTGACTCAGGACAGTGAAGCTTTCTTT. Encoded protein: CASSLTQDSEAFF.

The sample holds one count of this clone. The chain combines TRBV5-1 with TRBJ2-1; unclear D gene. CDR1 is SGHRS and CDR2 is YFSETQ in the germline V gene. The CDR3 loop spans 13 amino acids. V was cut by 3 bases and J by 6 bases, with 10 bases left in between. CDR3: CASSSLGGNEQFF. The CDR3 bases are TGCGCCAGCAGCTCCCTTGGCGGCAATGAGCAGTTCTTC.

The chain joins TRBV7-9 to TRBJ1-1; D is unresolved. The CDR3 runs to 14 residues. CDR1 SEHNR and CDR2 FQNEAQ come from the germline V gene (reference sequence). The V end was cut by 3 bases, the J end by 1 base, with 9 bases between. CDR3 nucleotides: TGTGCCAGCAGCTTGGGAGTGGGGAACACTGAAGCTTTCTTT. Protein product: CASSLGVGNTEAFF.

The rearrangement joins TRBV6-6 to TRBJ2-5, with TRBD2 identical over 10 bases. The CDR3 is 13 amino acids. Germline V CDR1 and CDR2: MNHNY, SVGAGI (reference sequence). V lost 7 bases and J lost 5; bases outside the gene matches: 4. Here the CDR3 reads CASNSGRMETQYF. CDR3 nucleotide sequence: TGTGCCAGCAATAGCGGGAGGATGGAGACCCAGTACTTC.

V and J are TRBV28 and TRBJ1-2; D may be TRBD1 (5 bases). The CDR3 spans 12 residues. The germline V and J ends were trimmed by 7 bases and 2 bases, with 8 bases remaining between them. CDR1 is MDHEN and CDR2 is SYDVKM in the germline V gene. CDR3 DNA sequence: TGTGCCAGCACACAGGTGAACTATGGCTACACCTTC. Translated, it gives CASTQVNYGYTF.

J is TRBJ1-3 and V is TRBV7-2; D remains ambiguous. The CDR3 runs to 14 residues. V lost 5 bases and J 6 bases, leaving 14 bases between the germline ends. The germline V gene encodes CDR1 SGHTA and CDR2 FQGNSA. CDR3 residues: CASSLPRRENTIYF. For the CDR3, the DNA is TGTGCCAGCAGCCTGCCACGACGGGAAAACACCATATATTTT.

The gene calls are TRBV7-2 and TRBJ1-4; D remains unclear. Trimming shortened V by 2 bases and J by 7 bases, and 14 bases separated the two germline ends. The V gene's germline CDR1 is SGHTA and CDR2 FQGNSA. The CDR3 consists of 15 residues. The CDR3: CASSLWAEASEKLFF. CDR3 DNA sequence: TGTGCCAGCAGCTTATGGGCAGAAGCAAGTGAAAAACTGTTTTTT.

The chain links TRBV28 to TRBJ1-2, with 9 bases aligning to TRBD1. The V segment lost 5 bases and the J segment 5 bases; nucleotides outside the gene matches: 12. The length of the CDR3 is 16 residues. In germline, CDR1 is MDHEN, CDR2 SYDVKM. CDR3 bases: TGTGCCAGCAGTCCTACGGGACAGGGAAGTCCATATGGCTACACCTTC. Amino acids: CASSPTGQGSPYGYTF.

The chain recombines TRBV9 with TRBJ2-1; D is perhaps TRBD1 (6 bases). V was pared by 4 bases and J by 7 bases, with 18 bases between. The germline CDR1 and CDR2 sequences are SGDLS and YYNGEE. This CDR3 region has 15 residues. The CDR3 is CASSPTWDISNEQFF. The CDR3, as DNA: TGTGCCAGCAGCCCTACTTGGGACATCTCGAATGAGCAGTTCTTC.

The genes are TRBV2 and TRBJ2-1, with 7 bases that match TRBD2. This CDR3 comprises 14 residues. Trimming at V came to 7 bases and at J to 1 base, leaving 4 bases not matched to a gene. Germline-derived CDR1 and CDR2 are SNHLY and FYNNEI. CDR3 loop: CASNKAGSYNEQFF. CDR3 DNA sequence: TGTGCCAGCAACAAAGCGGGATCCTACAATGAGCAGTTCTTC.

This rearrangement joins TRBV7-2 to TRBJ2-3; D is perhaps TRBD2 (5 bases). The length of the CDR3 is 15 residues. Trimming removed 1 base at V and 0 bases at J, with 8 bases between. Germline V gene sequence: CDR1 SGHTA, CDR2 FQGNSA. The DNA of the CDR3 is TGTGCCAGCAGCTTAGGCGGACTGAGCACAGATACGCAGTATTTT. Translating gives CASSLGGLSTDTQYF.

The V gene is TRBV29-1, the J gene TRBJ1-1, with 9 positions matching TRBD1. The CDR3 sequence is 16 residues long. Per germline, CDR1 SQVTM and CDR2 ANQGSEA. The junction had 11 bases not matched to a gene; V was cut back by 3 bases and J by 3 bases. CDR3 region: CSVEGTPGQGYTEAFF. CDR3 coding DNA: TGCAGCGTTGAGGGGACGCCGGGACAGGGTTACACTGAAGCTTTCTTT.

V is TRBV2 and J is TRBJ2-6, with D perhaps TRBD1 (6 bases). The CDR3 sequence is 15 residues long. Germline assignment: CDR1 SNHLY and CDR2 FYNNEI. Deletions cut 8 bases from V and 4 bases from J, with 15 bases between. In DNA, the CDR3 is TGTGCCAGCGTCTCCACAGGGTCCGGGGCCAACGTCCTGACTTTC. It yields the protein CASVSTGSGANVLTF.

The CDR3 protein is CASSLLAKNIQYF. CDR3 sequence (DNA): TGTGCCAGCAGCTTACTAGCCAAAAACATTCAGTACTTC. This chain links TRBV28 with TRBJ2-4; D gene ambiguous. The CDR3 extends over 13 amino acids. The germline CDR1 and CDR2 sequences are MDHEN and SYDVKM. V lost 6 bases and J 0 bases, leaving 6 bases between the germline ends.

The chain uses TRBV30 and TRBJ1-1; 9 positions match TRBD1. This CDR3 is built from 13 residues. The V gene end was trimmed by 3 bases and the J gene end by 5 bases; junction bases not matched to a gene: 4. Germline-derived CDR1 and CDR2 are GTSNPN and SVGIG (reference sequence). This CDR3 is CAWRTGGRTEAFF. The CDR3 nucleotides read TGTGCCTGGAGGACAGGGGGGAGAACTGAAGCTTTCTTT.

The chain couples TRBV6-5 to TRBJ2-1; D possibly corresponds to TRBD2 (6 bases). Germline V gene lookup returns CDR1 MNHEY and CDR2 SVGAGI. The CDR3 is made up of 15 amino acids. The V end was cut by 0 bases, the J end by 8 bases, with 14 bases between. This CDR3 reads CASSYSNLARHEQFF. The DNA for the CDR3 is TGTGCCAGCAGTTACTCCAACCTAGCGAGGCATGAGCAGTTCTTC.